This TCR beta chain was identified during a study of control samples from healthy donors and cancer patients. Profiling relied on immunoSEQ multiplex PCR, and the TCRdb table lists in-frame clones only, not all of them. Of over 150,000 clones listed, more than 85% are singletons. Germline V gene sequence: CDR1 MNHEY, CDR2 SMNVEV (reference sequence). The V end lost 4 bases, the J end lost 0 bases, and 12 bases lay between the germline ends. The CDR3 totals 15 residues. The chain joins TRBV27 to TRBJ1-1; D remains unclear. The sample taken for sequencing was blood. The TCR sequence derives from a woman aged 40 to 50 in good health. CDR3 DNA sequence: TGTGCCAGCAGTTCCTTGAGGACGGTGAACACTGAAGCTTTCTTT. Translation gives CASSSLRTVNTEAFF.